The rows below give T cell receptor beta chains drawn from one sample of a study of T cell changes during pregnancy in multiple sclerosis. The repertoire was sequenced with immunoSEQ multiplex PCR; TCRdb's copy has only in-frame clones and lacks some. The sample holds around 39,000 clones, roughly 90% seen once. This material consisted of CD8+ T cells from peripheral blood mononuclear cells, taken before pregnancy. The receptors originated from a female donor with multiple sclerosis, enrolled in a pregnancy study. The CDR3 runs from the conserved cysteine through the conserved F or W. Each record gives: CDR3 protein, CDR3 DNA, V gene, D gene, J gene, clone size. A D gene is named only where the DNA matches it firmly. Some rows have no size entry. The others give once, few or many, or a class for an expanded clone.

CASRRLGENEKLFF	TGTGCCAGCAGGAGACTCGGGGAAAATGAAAAACTGTTTTTT	TRBV6-1	NA	TRBJ1-4	NA
CASSQYGQGSEQYF	TGTGCCAGTAGCCAATATGGACAGGGGAGCGAGCAGTACTTC	TRBV19	TRBD1	TRBJ2-7	few
CASSLFAKNTEAFF	TGTGCCAGCAGCCTATTCGCAAAGAACACTGAAGCTTTCTTT	TRBV28	NA	TRBJ1-1	NA
CASRTGQGNKATIYF	TGTGCCAGCAGAACTGGACAGGGGAATAAGGCCACCATATATTTT	TRBV6-1	TRBD1	TRBJ1-3	NA
CASRETGRNQPQHF	TGTGCCAGTAGGGAGACAGGGCGCAATCAGCCCCAGCATTTT	TRBV19	TRBD1	TRBJ1-5	once
CASTLNTEAFF	TGTGCCAGCACCTTGAACACTGAAGCTTTCTTT	TRBV2	NA	TRBJ1-1	NA
CAWRAVTNYGYTF	TGTGCCTGGAGGGCAGTCACTAACTATGGCTACACCTTC	TRBV30	NA	TRBJ1-2	NA
CASSPWDRGGGMAYGYTF	TGTGCCAGCAGCCCTTGGGACAGGGGAGGGGGAATGGCCTATGGCTACACCTTC	TRBV9	TRBD1	TRBJ1-2	NA
CASSDTPGTRNYGYTF	TGTGCCAGCAGTGATACACCCGGGACACGAAACTATGGCTACACCTTC	TRBV25-1	NA	TRBJ1-2	NA
CASRGSGWQYF	TGTGCCAGCCGGGGGAGTGGTTGGCAGTACTTC	TRBV27	NA	TRBJ2-7	once
CASSPDIPPPNVLTF	TGTGCCAGCAGCCCGGACATTCCTCCGCCCAACGTCCTGACTTTC	TRBV5-5	NA	TRBJ2-6	NA
CASMGSEAFF	TGTGCCAGCATGGGCAGCGAAGCTTTCTTT	TRBV2	NA	TRBJ1-1	NA
CASSSGTGAETQYF	TGTGCCAGCAGTTCTGGGACAGGGGCAGAGACCCAGTACTTC	TRBV27	TRBD1	TRBJ2-5	NA
CASSLILQAEAFF	TGTGCCAGCAGTTTAATTCTACAGGCCGAAGCTTTCTTT	TRBV27	NA	TRBJ1-1	NA
CASSLAGGQRTEQYF	TGTGCCAGCAGTCTAGCGGGGGGGCAAAGGACCGAGCAGTACTTC	TRBV27	TRBD2	TRBJ2-7	NA
CASTGLAGGTDTQYF	TGCGCCAGTACGGGACTAGCGGGAGGGACAGATACGCAGTATTTT	TRBV5-1	TRBD2	TRBJ2-3	NA
CASSTTGDYEQYF	TGTGCCAGCAGCACGACAGGGGACTACGAGCAGTACTTC	TRBV27	TRBD1	TRBJ2-7	few
CATLGGAEAFF	TGTGCCACCCTAGGGGGCGCTGAAGCTTTCTTT	TRBV6-6	TRBD1	TRBJ1-1	NA
CASNSGPYEQYF	TGTGCCAGCAATTCAGGTCCCTACGAGCAGTACTTC	TRBV25-1	NA	TRBJ2-7	once
CASSGSGSPRGEQYF	TGTGCCAGCAGTGGGAGCGGGAGCCCCCGGGGCGAGCAGTACTTC	TRBV2	TRBD2	TRBJ2-7	NA
CASSPDISKNIQYF	TGTGCCAGCAGCCCGGACATTTCCAAAAACATTCAGTACTTC	TRBV7-9	NA	TRBJ2-4	once
CASSEDLGSTGTQYF	TGTGCCAGCAGTGAAGACCTAGGCTCCACGGGGACCCAGTACTTC	TRBV6-1	NA	TRBJ2-5	once
CASSRTAENPGNTIYF	TGCGCCAGCAGCCGAACAGCTGAAAACCCTGGAAACACCATATATTTT	TRBV4-1	NA	TRBJ1-3	NA
CASSLAGQEDYGYTF	TGTGCCAGCAGCTTGGCCGGACAGGAGGATTATGGCTACACCTTC	TRBV5-4	TRBD1	TRBJ1-2	NA
CASSLRQGYEQYF	TGTGCCAGCAGCTTAAGACAGGGATACGAGCAGTACTTC	TRBV11-2	TRBD1	TRBJ2-7	NA
CASSSGQGWDTEAFF	TGTGCCAGCAGTTCCGGACAGGGGTGGGACACTGAAGCTTTCTTT	TRBV27	TRBD1	TRBJ1-1	NA
CASSEWLAGEETQYF	TGTGCCAGCAGCGAGTGGCTAGCGGGAGAAGAGACCCAGTACTTC	TRBV7-7	TRBD2	TRBJ2-5	NA
CASSEALTHSEEQYF	TGTGCCAGCAGTGAAGCGCTAACCCACTCTGAGGAGCAGTACTTC	TRBV2	NA	TRBJ2-7	NA
CASSLPGGVWTGELFF	TGCGCCAGCAGCCTACCAGGGGGCGTTTGGACCGGGGAGCTGTTTTTT	TRBV4-1	TRBD1	TRBJ2-2	NA
CASSLGRLAGGRPYEQYF	TGTGCCAGCAGCTTAGGACGACTAGCGGGGGGACGCCCCTACGAGCAGTACTTC	TRBV13	TRBD2	TRBJ2-7	NA
CASSLSHGTSGGATLDEQYF	TGTGCCAGCAGCTTATCCCATGGGACTAGCGGGGGGGCTACCCTCGACGAGCAGTACTTC	TRBV7-8	TRBD2	TRBJ2-7	NA
CAWSLPGELFF	TGTGCCTGGAGTCTCCCCGGGGAGCTGTTTTTT	TRBV30	NA	TRBJ2-2	NA
CASSPYRGNTEAFF	TGCGCCAGCAGCCCCTACAGGGGCAACACTGAAGCTTTCTTT	TRBV4-1	TRBD1	TRBJ1-1	NA
CASSEALGQRPTDTQYF	TGTGCCAGCAGTGAAGCGCTGGGACAGCGCCCCACAGATACGCAGTATTTT	TRBV6-1	TRBD1	TRBJ2-3	NA
CSAGQGVIYEQYF	TGCAGCGCTGGACAGGGGGTAATCTACGAGCAGTACTTC	TRBV29-1	TRBD1	TRBJ2-7	once
CASSSIGGPDTQYF	TGTGCCAGCAGCTCCATCGGGGGGCCAGATACGCAGTATTTT	TRBV7-3	NA	TRBJ2-3	NA
CAWTKGVVAGYNEQFF	TGTGCCTGGACCAAAGGGGTCGTAGCGGGTTACAATGAGCAGTTCTTC	TRBV30	TRBD2	TRBJ2-1	NA
CASSLNSDRVDTGELFF	TGTGCCAGCAGTTTAAATTCCGACAGGGTCGACACCGGGGAGCTGTTTTTT	TRBV27	TRBD1	TRBJ2-2	NA
CAWSGGDPDSNYGYTF	TGTGCCTGGAGTGGGGGAGACCCCGACTCTAACTATGGCTACACCTTC	TRBV30	NA	TRBJ1-2	few
CASSTGTLAGGFYEQYF	TGTGCCAGCAGCACCGGAACTCTAGCGGGGGGCTTCTACGAGCAGTACTTC	TRBV7-2	TRBD2	TRBJ2-7	NA
CASSSTTGSYGYTF	TGCGCCAGCAGCTCAACGACAGGAAGCTATGGCTACACCTTC	TRBV4-1	NA	TRBJ1-2	NA
CASFGGTSGIGNPTDTQYF	TGTGCCAGCTTCGGGGGGACTAGCGGGATCGGAAACCCCACAGATACGCAGTATTTT	TRBV7-9	TRBD2	TRBJ2-3	NA
CASSEVQILNEQFF	TGTGCCAGCAGTGAAGTTCAGATCCTCAATGAGCAGTTCTTC	TRBV2	NA	TRBJ2-1	NA
CAWSIQGGGNQPQHF	TGTGCCTGGAGTATCCAAGGGGGCGGCAATCAGCCCCAGCATTTT	TRBV30	TRBD1	TRBJ1-5	NA
CASSLDVGVNTEAFF	TGTGCCAGCAGCTTAGATGTCGGGGTGAACACTGAAGCTTTCTTT	TRBV7-8	NA	TRBJ1-1	NA
CATSRDRTISTYEQYF	TGTGCCACCAGCAGAGATCGAACCATTTCTACCTACGAGCAGTACTTC	TRBV15	NA	TRBJ2-7	NA
CASSNLGEGHEQYF	TGTGCCAGCTCCAACCTGGGGGAGGGCCACGAGCAGTACTTC	TRBV28	TRBD2	TRBJ2-7	NA
CASSLSWGFQPQHF	TGTGCCAGCAGTTTATCGTGGGGCTTTCAGCCCCAGCATTTT	TRBV27	NA	TRBJ1-5	once
CASSLGPFGSYNEQFF	TGTGCCAGCAGCTTGGGACCTTTCGGGTCCTACAATGAGCAGTTCTTC	TRBV5-6	NA	TRBJ2-1	NA
CASARGGPNSPLHF	TGTGCCAGCGCCCGGGGGGGGCCTAATTCACCCCTCCACTTT	TRBV27	NA	TRBJ1-6	NA
CASSYAPRSSVGELFF	TGTGCCAGCAGTTACGCCCCCCGTTCGTCAGTAGGGGAGCTGTTTTTT	TRBV6-5	NA	TRBJ2-2	NA
CASSTLAGDGNEQFF	TGTGCCAGCAGTACACTAGCGGGAGATGGGAATGAGCAGTTCTTC	TRBV27	TRBD2	TRBJ2-1	NA
CASSFLAGVPEQYF	TGTGCCAGCAGTTTCCTAGCGGGAGTTCCCGAGCAGTACTTC	TRBV28	TRBD2	TRBJ2-7	NA
CASSAGLALTDTQYF	TGTGCCAGCAGCGCGGGACTAGCCCTCACAGATACGCAGTATTTT	TRBV9	TRBD2	TRBJ2-3	NA
CASSLGGTGPNYGYTF	TGTGCCAGCAGCTTAGGGGGAACAGGCCCTAACTATGGCTACACCTTC	TRBV7-9	NA	TRBJ1-2	NA
CASSEWQGTANYGYTF	TGTGCCAGCAGTGAATGGCAGGGCACAGCTAACTATGGCTACACCTTC	TRBV2	NA	TRBJ1-2	NA
CASSELEAEVNEQFF	TGTGCCAGCAGTGAGCTCGAGGCTGAGGTTAATGAGCAGTTCTTC	TRBV6-1	NA	TRBJ2-1	NA
CASSLTHQPGSRVPGTEAFF	TGCGCCAGCAGCTTGACCCACCAGCCAGGTTCCAGGGTGCCGGGCACTGAAGCTTTCTTT	TRBV5-1	NA	TRBJ1-1	once
CASSQGGTQTYEQYF	TGCGCCAGCAGCCAGGGGGGGACACAAACCTACGAGCAGTACTTC	TRBV4-1	NA	TRBJ2-7	NA